These 32 T cell receptor beta chains came from one sample sequenced in a study of breast tumors, draining lymph nodes, adjacent tissues. TCRdb reprocessed the multiplex PCR reads via MiXCR and lists one record per CDR3 protein. Among roughly 130,000 distinct CDR3 sequences listed, approximately 32% were seen once. Samples came from axillary lymph nodes draining the breast cancer. Sequenced: axillary lymph node tissue. These receptors were taken from a female donor with breast cancer. Some clones in this sample may be carry-over from other donors' samples.

This clonotype was seen many times. A much larger clone lies one base from this, so it may be a read error. Here the CDR3 omits its conserved ending phenylalanine or tryptophan, so a read error is the likely source. The CDR3 nucleotides read TGTGCCAGCAGCTTAGGAGTTAGGGAAGAGACCCAGTACCTC. Translation gives CASSLGVREETQYL. The chain employs TRBV7-9 and TRBJ2-5; no clear D. CDR1 SEHNR and CDR2 FQNEAQ come from the germline V gene (reference sequence). V shed 1 base and J shed 3 bases, with 9 bases lying between them. The CDR3 runs 14 residues.

This clonotype was counted many times. V is TRBV5-1 and J is TRBJ2-6, with 7 bases lining up with TRBD1. Germline CDR1 SGHRS, CDR2 YFSETQ. The CDR3 contains 15 residues. J lost 6 bases, V lost 0 bases, and 3 bases had no gene match. CDR3 DNA: TGCGCCAGCAGCTTGGGAGGGACAGAGGCCAACGTCCTGACTTTC. Its protein product is CASSLGGTEANVLTF. Filled out from reference TRBV5-1 and TRBJ2-6, the complete variable domain reads KAGVTQTPRYLIKTRGQQVTLSCSPISGHRSVSWYQQTPGQGLQFLFEYFSETQRNKGNFPGRFSGRQFSNSRSEMNVSTLELGDSALYLCASSLGGTEANVLTFGAGSRLTVL.

The chain carries TRBV20-1 and TRBJ1-3, with 12 bases that match TRBD1. CDR1 is DFQATT, CDR2 SNEGSKA, per germline (reference sequence). This CDR3 has 14 residues. Trimming at V came to 6 bases and at J to 4 bases, leaving 4 bases not matched to a gene. The CDR3 region is CSATGQGAGNTIYF. CDR3 DNA sequence: TGCAGTGCCACGGGACAGGGGGCGGGAAACACCATATATTTT.

The chain is built from TRBV20-1 and TRBJ2-5; 8 nucleotides match TRBD2. The germline V gene encodes CDR1 DFQATT and CDR2 SNEGSKA (reference sequence). The CDR3 loop spans 15 amino acids. The CDR3 DNA reads TGCAGCCTGAGCCCCCGGCTAGCGGGCCAAGAGACCCAGTACTTC. Translation: CSLSPRLAGQETQYF.

In this sample, this clonotype turned up many times. CDR3 sequence reads: CASSSGVSYGYTF. As DNA, the CDR3 is TGTGCCAGCAGTTCCGGGGTTTCCTATGGCTACACCTTC. The chain uses TRBV12-3 or TRBV12-4 and TRBJ1-2, with D unresolved. The CDR3 contains 13 residues. V was shortened by 4 bases and J by 4 bases, with 10 bases between the two germline ends.

This clonotype occurred a few times. A read error may be the cause here, since a much bigger clone is one base away. This chain connects TRBV5-4 to TRBJ1-6; no firm D call. This CDR3 comprises 13 residues. The germline V and J ends were trimmed by 2 bases and 9 bases, with 9 bases remaining between them. Germline V lookup: CDR1 SGHNT, CDR2 YYREEE (reference sequence). The CDR3 DNA follows: TGTGCCAGCAGCTTCAGCGTAACTTCACCCCTCCACTTT. Translated, it gives CASSFSVTSPLHF.

This clonotype was recorded at least ten times. The chain recombines TRBV24-1 with TRBJ1-6, with D possibly TRBD1 on 6 matching bases. The CDR3 sequence is 19 residues long. Trimming removed 0 bases from V and 10 bases from J, with 24 bases in between. From germline, CDR1 is KGHDR and CDR2 SFDVKD. The CDR3 sequence: CATSDLSVGASRVGSPLHF. The CDR3 nucleotides read TGTGCCACCAGTGATTTGTCTGTGGGGGCGTCGAGAGTGGGATCACCCCTCCACTTT.

The chain joins TRBV13 to TRBJ1-3; 9 bases map to TRBD1. V lost 3 bases and J lost 1; bases outside the gene matches: 10. Looked up from germline, CDR1 is PRHDT and CDR2 is FYEKMQ (reference sequence). The CDR3 is made up of 18 amino acids. This CDR3 reads CASSFRAGTGTSGNTIYF. CDR3 sequence (DNA): TGTGCCAGCAGCTTTCGGGCCGGGACAGGGACTTCTGGAAACACCATATATTTT.

This clonotype was counted a few times. This sequence may be a read error, since a much larger clone differs from it by one base. The V gene is TRBV14, the J gene TRBJ2-5; 16 nucleotides agree with TRBD2. V lost 3 bases and J lost 0; bases outside the gene matches: 4. This CDR3 contains 18 residues. CDR1 is SGHDN and CDR2 is FVKESK in the germline V gene. CDR3 coding DNA: TGTGCCAGCAGCCAGACCGGGACTAGCGGGGGGGACCAAGAGACCCAGTACTTC. Its protein product is CASSQTGTSGGDQETQYF.

Many counts were recorded for this clonotype. DNA for the CDR3: TGCAGTGCTAGTTTCGGTGAAAAACTGTTTTTT. Protein sequence: CSASFGEKLFF. This rearrangement joins TRBV20-1 to TRBJ1-4, with D uncertain. V dropped 3 bases and J dropped 7 bases, with 6 bases sitting between them. This CDR3 has 11 residues. From germline, CDR1 is DFQATT and CDR2 SNEGSKA (reference sequence).

The table lists this clonotype with many counts. The V call is TRBV9, the J call TRBJ2-1; 10 bases fit TRBD2. The length of the CDR3 is 20 residues. Germline trimming cut 0 bases from V and 4 bases from J; bases unmatched to any gene: 16. The germline V gene encodes CDR1 SGDLS and CDR2 YYNGEE. This CDR3 reads CASSVGHGSGGTVWYNEQFF. DNA for the CDR3: TGTGCCAGCAGCGTAGGACATGGTAGCGGGGGGACAGTCTGGTACAATGAGCAGTTCTTC.

The rearrangement links TRBV11-2 to TRBJ1-1; the D gene is possibly TRBD1 (5 bases). Germline values: CDR1 SGHAT, CDR2 FQNNGV. This CDR3 comprises 13 residues. V was trimmed by 4 bases and J by 1 base, leaving 7 bases between them. CDR3 DNA: TGTGCCAGCAGCTCGACAGAGAACACTGAAGCTTTCTTT. Its protein product is CASSSTENTEAFF.

This clonotype was found a few times. The chain recombines TRBV6-5 with TRBJ1-4, with D hard to call. Per germline, CDR1 MNHEY and CDR2 SVGAGI. The V end lost 1 base, the J end lost 2 bases, and 20 bases lay between the germline ends. The CDR3 runs 19 residues. The CDR3 protein is CASSYYSRPAAATNEKLFF. In nucleotides, the CDR3 is TGTGCCAGCAGTTACTATAGTCGTCCGGCGGCGGCTACTAATGAAAAACTGTTTTTT.

A note on this clonotype: A read error may produce the germline difference seen at one junction end. The V gene is TRBV20-1, the J gene TRBJ2-1, with 9 bases that match TRBD1. This CDR3 has 15 residues. Germline lookup yields CDR1 DFQATT and CDR2 SNEGSKA (reference sequence). Here the CDR3 DNA reads TGCAGTGCTAGGAACGCCGGGACAGGGTCCAATGAGCAGTCCTTC. Translating it yields CSARNAGTGSNEQSF.

This clonotype was counted many times. V usage is TRBV18 and J usage is TRBJ1-6, with no clear D. The V gene's germline CDR1 is KGHSH and CDR2 LQKENI. V lost 5 bases and J lost 4, with 15 bases in between. This CDR3 contains 16 residues. The DNA of the CDR3 is TGTGCCAGCTCAGCTCAGAGGTGGGCTTATAATTCACCCCTCCACTTT. Residues: CASSAQRWAYNSPLHF.

The chain is built from TRBV2 and TRBJ2-5, with 16 nucleotides matching TRBD2. This CDR3 spans 20 amino acids. Losses at the gene ends were 8 bases for V and 4 bases for J; bases not matched to a gene: 19. The V gene's germline CDR1 is SNHLY and CDR2 FYNNEI. CDR3 residues: CASGGTSGGAPPSTRETQYF. The DNA of the CDR3 is TGTGCCAGCGGTGGGACTAGCGGGGGGGCGCCTCCGTCCACTCGAGAGACCCAGTACTTC.

This clonotype is judged medium-sized. DNA for the CDR3: TGCAGTGCTAGGTCAGGAAATACTAACTATGGCTACACCTTC. This translates into CSARSGNTNYGYTF. The rearrangement joins TRBV20-1 to TRBJ1-2; D not resolved. The length of the CDR3 is 14 residues. Germline loops: CDR1 DFQATT, CDR2 SNEGSKA (reference sequence). V shed 3 bases and J shed 0 bases, with 11 bases lying between them.

This clonotype was observed many times. The rearrangement uses TRBV6-1 and TRBJ2-5; D possibly corresponds to TRBD1 (5 bases). V shed 8 bases and J shed 4 bases, with 8 bases lying between them. Germline lookup yields CDR1 MNHNS and CDR2 SASEGT. The CDR3 is 11 residues long. The CDR3 nucleotides are TGTGCCAGCGGGGCCACAGAGACCCAGTACTTC. It encodes CASGATETQYF.

This sequence joins TRBV30 and TRBJ2-7; 7 bases agree with TRBD1. Germline V gives CDR1 GTSNPN, CDR2 SVGIG (reference sequence). V lost 6 bases to trimming and J lost 7 bases; unmatched junction nucleotides: 12. The CDR3 covers 13 residues. DNA of the CDR3: TGTGCCTGTAGGGGACAGACCTACGGTGAGCAGTACTTC. Protein: CACRGQTYGEQYF.

Turning to this clonotype: It may be a read error: a sequence one base away is much more abundant. The chain couples TRBV6-6 to TRBJ1-5; D is unresolved. Per germline, CDR1 MNHNY and CDR2 SVGAGI (reference sequence). The CDR3 is made up of 14 amino acids. The germline V and J ends were trimmed by 5 bases and 3 bases, with 11 bases remaining between them. The CDR3 DNA reads as TGTGCCAGCAGTCACGCAGGTACCAATCAGCCCCAGCATTTT. It yields the protein CASSHAGTNQPQHF.

This clonotype appeared many times. A much bigger clone sits one base away, suggesting this may be a read error. The genes are TRBV12-3 or TRBV12-4 and TRBJ2-5; D is possibly TRBD1 (7 bases). V dropped 1 base and J dropped 7 bases, with 10 bases sitting between them. This CDR3 has 13 residues. Here the CDR3 DNA reads TGTGCCAGCAGTTTAGTTCAGGGGGGGACCCAGTACTTC. Protein: CASSLVQGGTQYF.

The sample holds many counts of this clonotype. CDR3 region: CASRNEYNSPLHF. The CDR3 DNA reads as TGCGCCAGCAGAAACGAGTATAATTCACCCCTCCACTTT. The V call is TRBV5-1, the J call TRBJ1-6; D not resolved. Trimming cost V 5 bases and J 4 bases, with 7 bases left between them. The CDR3 consists of 13 residues. From germline, CDR1 is SGHRS and CDR2 YFSETQ.

The table lists this clonotype with many counts. The V gene is TRBV7-2, the J gene TRBJ2-7, with D perhaps being TRBD1 or TRBD2 (5 bases each). V was pared by 0 bases and J by 6 bases, with 12 bases between. Germline V lookup: CDR1 SGHTA, CDR2 FQGNSA. CDR3 length: 14 residues. CDR3 nucleotides: TGTGCCAGCAGCTTAGCGCAGGGAGTAGGCGAGCAGTACGTC. Translating gives CASSLAQGVGEQYV.

Points on this clonotype: Likely a read error: the CDR3 ends without its conserved phenylalanine or tryptophan. The rearrangement uses TRBV7-3 and TRBJ2-3; D could derive from TRBD1 or TRBD2 (5 bases each). Trimming left V 5 bases short and J 3 bases short, with 12 bases between. This CDR3 has 14 residues. Germline CDR1 SGHTA, CDR2 FQGTGA. The CDR3, as DNA: TGTGCCAGCAGCCCGCCGGGGCGAACAGATACGCAGTATCTT. This encodes CASSPPGRTDTQYL.

A note on this clonotype: At one end, the junction sequence differs from germline, possibly due to a read error. CDR3 loop: CASSEVRQQETLCF. The CDR3 nucleotides read TGTGCCAGCAGTGAAGTGCGACAGCAAGAGACCCTGTGCTTC. V gene TRBV2 combines with J gene TRBJ2-5; D perhaps matches TRBD1 (5 bases). This CDR3 contains 14 residues. Germline CDR1 and CDR2: SNHLY and FYNNEI.

This clonotype came up many times. The genes are TRBV4-1 and TRBJ2-7; D is ambiguous. The ends were cut back, 2 bases at V and 1 base at J, with 15 bases in the middle. Germline CDR1 reads MGHRA; CDR2 reads YSYEKL. This CDR3 is built from 16 residues. This chain's CDR3 is CASSQSWADLSYEQYF. DNA of the CDR3: TGCGCCAGCAGCCAAAGTTGGGCAGACCTTTCCTACGAGCAGTACTTC.

Many counts were recorded for this clonotype. The chain carries TRBV6-5 and TRBJ1-6; tentatively, D is TRBD1 (6 bases). The CDR3 is 15 residues long. Germline values: CDR1 MNHEY, CDR2 SVGAGI. V lost 8 bases and J 9 bases, leaving 20 bases between the germline ends. The CDR3 spells CASARTGGPISPLHF. The CDR3 DNA reads as TGTGCCAGCGCCCGAACCGGGGGCCCGATTTCACCCCTCCACTTT.

This clonotype was observed at least ten times. A much larger clone differs from this one at a single base, so this may be a read error. The chain combines TRBV7-7 with TRBJ2-5; TRBD2 aligns across 12 bases. The CDR3 covers 15 residues. Germline V lookup: CDR1 SSHAT, CDR2 FNYEAQ (reference sequence). DNA of the CDR3: TGTGCTAGCAGCCTGACTAGCGGGGGTGGGGAGACCCAGCACTTC. As protein: CASSLTSGGGETQHF. The whole variable domain, remainder taken from reference TRBV7-7 and TRBJ2-5, is GAGVSQSPRYKVTKRGQDVTLRCDPISSHATLYWYQQALGQGPEFLTYFNYEAQPDKSGLPSDRFSAERPEGSISTLTIQRTEQRDSAMYRCASSLTSGGGETQHFGPGTRLLVL.

Points on this clonotype: This may be a read error, as it is one base from a much larger clone. The chain employs TRBV6-1 and TRBJ2-3; D is unclear. Trimming removed 8 bases at V and 2 bases at J, with 11 bases between. Germline V gene data show CDR1 as MNHNS and CDR2 as SASEGT. This CDR3 is 13 amino acids long. The DNA of the CDR3 is TGTGCCAGCTCACGGCCCAACACAGATACGCAGTATTTT. Its protein product is CASSRPNTDTQYF.

This clonotype has a count of ten or more. The rearrangement uses TRBV10-2 and TRBJ1-6, with 8 positions matching TRBD1. The CDR3 sequence is 13 residues long. The germline gives CDR1 WSHSY, CDR2 SAAADI. The junction had 5 bases not matched to a gene; V was cut back by 6 bases and J by 10 bases. In DNA form, the CDR3 reads TGCGCCAGCAGCGACAGGGGTATCTCACCCCTCCACTTT. Protein sequence: CASSDRGISPLHF.

With respect to this clonotype: An end of the junction differs from the germline gene, which may be a read error. The V call is TRBV24-1, the J call TRBJ2-1; 10 nucleotides agree with TRBD2. The CDR3 runs to 17 residues. In germline, CDR1 is KGHDR, CDR2 SFDVKD. DNA of the CDR3: TGTGCCAACAGTGATTTTATTAGCGGGGGGACTGACAATGAGCAGTTCTTC. Protein sequence: CANSDFISGGTDNEQFF.

This clonotype was seen repeatedly, ten times or more. The chain is built from TRBV4-1 and TRBJ2-2, with D possibly being TRBD1 (5 bases). V was clipped by 3 bases and J by 1 base, with 9 bases between them. Germline V gene sequence: CDR1 MGHRA, CDR2 YSYEKL. The CDR3 runs to 15 residues. CDR3 DNA: TGCGCCAGCAGCCAGCCAGACAGGAACACCGGGGAGCTGTTTTTT. Translated: CASSQPDRNTGELFF.